Listed here are 25 T cell receptor beta chains from one sample, sequenced in a study of T cells in Graves' hyperthyroidism and ophthalmopathy. Template material for amplifying TCR beta CDR3 regions consisted of RNA transcripts. The TCR CDR3 was amplified in a first-round RT-PCR using the HTBI primer set. TCRdb called the multiplex PCR reads again in MiXCR, with one record for every CDR3 protein. This sample has fewer than 250,000 distinct CDR3 sequences, with 17% found just once. Sequencing input: blood. The receptors shown here come from a middle-aged man with Graves' hyperthyroidism.

This clonotype was counted at least ten times. The V gene is TRBV28, the J gene TRBJ2-1; TRBD2 matches at 8 bases. This CDR3 has 16 amino acids. The junction had 3 bases not matched to a gene; V was cut back by 2 bases and J by 0 bases. Germline assignment: CDR1 MDHEN and CDR2 SYDVKM. The chain's CDR3 is CASSLGAGGSYNEQFF. DNA of the CDR3: TGTGCCAGCAGTTTAGGCGCGGGAGGCTCCTACAATGAGCAGTTCTTC.

This clonotype was recorded once. This chain connects TRBV6-1 to TRBJ2-5; D gene unclear. The CDR3 runs 12 residues. Deletions cut 7 bases from V and 3 bases from J, with 9 bases between. In germline, CDR1 is MNHNS, CDR2 SASEGT. CDR3 sequence: CASKSGEETQYF. CDR3 bases: TGTGCCAGCAAAAGTGGAGAAGAGACCCAGTACTTC.

This clonotype was picked up many times. V and J are TRBV3-1 and TRBJ1-1, with TRBD1 matching 11 bases. CDR3 size: 14 residues. Germline CDR1 is LGHDT and CDR2 is YNNKEL (reference sequence). V trimming: 0 bases; J trimming: 10 bases; junction bases outside the gene matches: 4. As DNA, the CDR3 is TGTGCCAGCAGCCAAGATGGGACAGGGGGGCCAGCTTTCTTT. This translates into CASSQDGTGGPAFF. Together with reference TRBV3-1 and TRBJ1-1, the CDR3 gives the full variable domain: DTAVSQTPKYLVTQMGNDKSIKCEQNLGHDTMYWYKQDSKKFLKIMFSYNNKELIINETVPNRFSPKSPDKAHLNLHINSLELGDSAVYFCASSQDGTGGPAFFGQGTRLTVV.

The V call is TRBV5-5, the J call TRBJ1-2; a weak D match, TRBD1 (5 bases). The V gene lost 1 base and the J gene lost 4 bases, with 17 bases spanning the gap. The CDR3 runs to 16 residues. Per germline, CDR1 SGHKS and CDR2 YYEKEE (reference sequence). The CDR3, as DNA: TGTGCCAGCAGCTTGAACAGGCCCGATATCCCCTATGGCTACACCTTC. This gives the protein CASSLNRPDIPYGYTF.

The sample holds many counts of this clonotype. At one of its ends the junction is not consistent with the germline gene, which may arise from a read error. The J gene is TRBJ2-5, the V gene TRBV2; D possibly corresponds to TRBD1 (6 bases). CDR3 length: 12 residues. Germline assignment: CDR1 SNHLY and CDR2 FYNNEI. The CDR3 reads CASSTTGDMVNF. CDR3 bases: TGTGCCAGCAGTACCACCGGGGACATGGTCAACTTC.

About this clonotype: One end of the junction varies from germline; a read error may be responsible. The chain recombines TRBV28 with TRBJ2-5; D may correspond to TRBD1 or TRBD2 (6 bases each). The CDR3 loop spans 15 amino acids. Looked up from germline, CDR1 is MDHEN and CDR2 is SYDVKM. CDR3 region: CASSWSGAGQEAQYF. DNA of the CDR3: TGTGCCAGCAGTTGGTCGGGGGCAGGGCAAGAGGCCCAGTACTTC.

This clonotype came up many times. The V and J genes are TRBV9 and TRBJ2-5; D gene uncertain. V lost 0 bases, J lost 1 base, and 10 bases lay in between. This CDR3 region has 15 residues. CDR1 SGDLS and CDR2 YYNGEE come from the germline V gene. CDR3 residues: CASSVGVAVQETQYF. DNA for the CDR3: TGTGCCAGCAGCGTAGGTGTGGCGGTCCAAGAGACCCAGTACTTC.

V usage is TRBV28 and J usage is TRBJ2-5, with TRBD1 matching over 9 bases. This CDR3 region has 14 residues. Per germline, CDR1 MDHEN and CDR2 SYDVKM. Trimming took 6 bases from V and 5 from J; bases not matched to a gene: 7. The CDR3 nucleotides are TGTGCCAGCAGGGGAGGACAGGGGTTGGAGACCCAGTACTTC. As protein: CASRGGQGLETQYF.

On this clonotype itself: With a much larger clone just one base away, this may be a read error. The chain couples TRBV12-3 or TRBV12-4 to TRBJ2-5; 12 positions match TRBD2. The trim removed 4 bases at V and 4 bases at J, leaving 7 bases unmatched. The CDR3 covers 16 residues. DNA for the CDR3: TGTGCCAGCAGTTCTGGACTAGCGGGGTACCGAGAGACCCAGTACTTC. Its protein product is CASSSGLAGYRETQYF.

About this clonotype: Just one base apart from a much larger clone, this may be a read error. The chain links TRBV9 to TRBJ2-6; possible D gene TRBD2, 5 bases. The CDR3 has 17 amino acids. Germline CDR1 reads SGDLS; CDR2 reads YYNGEE. The CDR3 here is CTSSVVPGNSGANVLTF. CDR3 bases: TGTACCAGCAGCGTAGTCCCGGGAAACTCTGGGGCCAACGTCCTGACTTTC. Full variable domain (rest looked up from reference TRBV9 and TRBJ2-6): DSGVTQTPKHLITATGQRVTLRCSPRSGDLSVYWYQQSLDQGLQFLIQYYNGEERAKGNILERFSAQQFPDLHSELNLSSLELGDSALYFCTSSVVPGNSGANVLTFGAGSRLTVL.

Ten or more counts support this clonotype. The J gene is TRBJ2-3, the V gene TRBV7-3, with 14 bases aligning to TRBD2. The CDR3 spans 15 residues. CDR1 is SGHTA, CDR2 FQGTGA, per germline. V trimming: 4 bases; J trimming: 5 bases; junction bases outside the gene matches: 2. The DNA for the CDR3 is TGTGCCAGCAGCTCGGGACTAGCGGGAGTAGATACGCAGTATTTT. Protein sequence: CASSSGLAGVDTQYF.

This clonotype was observed at least ten times. V usage is TRBV29-1 and J usage is TRBJ2-5, with 7 nucleotides matching TRBD1. This CDR3 has 14 residues. Trimming cost V 3 bases and J 0 bases; bases outside gene matches: 4. CDR1 is SQVTM, CDR2 ANQGSEA, per germline. This chain's CDR3 is CSVDLGTDQETQYF. The CDR3 DNA follows: TGCAGCGTTGACCTCGGGACAGACCAAGAGACCCAGTACTTC.

This clonotype showed up just a few times. The chain combines TRBV7-8 with TRBJ2-7; 7 nucleotides line up with TRBD1. Losses at the gene ends were 5 bases for V and 7 bases for J; bases not matched to a gene: 8. Per the germline V gene, CDR1 is SGHVS and CDR2 is FQNEAQ. The CDR3 loop spans 13 amino acids. The CDR3 loop is CASSVTGKSEQYF. For the CDR3, the DNA is TGTGCCAGCAGCGTGACAGGGAAATCAGAGCAGTACTTC.

This clonotype has at least ten counts. The rearrangement joins TRBV7-2 to TRBJ1-1, with 7 positions matching TRBD1. With 2 bases clipped from V and 6 bases from J, the junction kept 3 bases outside the gene matches. Germline V CDR1 and CDR2: SGHTA, FQGNSA. The CDR3 spans 13 residues. The CDR3 region has the DNA TGTGCCAGCAGCTTATGGGGGACAGCTGAAGCTTTCTTT. This sequence encodes CASSLWGTAEAFF.

V gene TRBV11-3 combines with J gene TRBJ2-1; 11 nucleotides match TRBD2. There are 16 residues in the CDR3. The trim removed 5 bases at V and 4 bases at J, leaving 7 bases unmatched. Germline lookup yields CDR1 SGHNT and CDR2 YENEEA. CDR3 nucleotide sequence: TGTGCCAGCAGCGCAAAGACTAGCGGGACTTACAATGAGCAGTTCTTC. Translating gives CASSAKTSGTYNEQFF.

There are many counts of this clonotype. This chain links TRBV7-9 with TRBJ2-5; D tentatively reads TRBD1 or TRBD2 (6 bases each). Germline-derived CDR1 and CDR2 are SEHNR and FQNEAQ (reference sequence). The CDR3 has 14 residues. Trimming removed 3 bases at V and 2 bases at J, with 10 bases between. CDR3 protein: CASSFGGGQETQYF. The CDR3 DNA reads TGTGCCAGCAGCTTTGGAGGGGGACAAGAGACCCAGTACTTC. Complete variable domain (other parts from reference TRBV7-9 and TRBJ2-5): DTGVSQNPRHKITKRGQNVTFRCDPISEHNRLYWYRQTLGQGPEFLTYFQNEAQLEKSRLLSDRFSAERPKGSFSTLEIQRTEQGDSAMYLCASSFGGGQETQYFGPGTRLLVL.

This clonotype was seen ten or more times. The chain couples TRBV28 to TRBJ2-5; TRBD1 or TRBD2 may be the D gene (6 bases each). Germline loops: CDR1 MDHEN, CDR2 SYDVKM. V was shortened by 3 bases and J by 3 bases, with 17 bases between the two germline ends. The CDR3 is 16 residues long. CDR3 nucleotides: TGTGCCAGCAGTTTCGTGTACGGGGGCCCCAAAGAGACCCAGTACTTC. Translation: CASSFVYGGPKETQYF.

This chain connects TRBV20-1 to TRBJ2-5; D unclear. Trimming stripped 1 base from V and 4 bases from J, with 25 bases between. The germline CDR1 and CDR2 sequences are DFQATT and SNEGSKA (reference sequence). The CDR3 is 18 amino acids. The CDR3 is CSARASWVLGPVRETQYF. CDR3 nucleotides: TGCAGTGCTAGAGCCTCGTGGGTATTAGGGCCTGTGAGAGAGACCCAGTACTTC.

Only a few counts were recorded for this clonotype. The chain joins TRBV5-1 to TRBJ1-1; D gene unclear. The CDR3 runs 14 residues. V was pared by 0 bases and J by 0 bases, with 6 bases between. Germline assignment: CDR1 SGHRS and CDR2 YFSETQ. The CDR3 DNA sequence: TGCGCCAGCAGCTTGGTTCCCCTGAACACTGAAGCTTTCTTT. As protein: CASSLVPLNTEAFF.

The chain joins TRBV5-1 to TRBJ2-2; a possible D gene is TRBD2 (5 bases). V lost 4 bases and J 1 base, leaving 26 bases between the germline ends. The length of the CDR3 is 20 residues. The germline gives CDR1 SGHRS, CDR2 YFSETQ. This CDR3 reads CASSMEEFFGHYQNTGELFF. CDR3 bases: TGCGCCAGCAGCATGGAGGAGTTTTTTGGGCACTACCAGAACACCGGGGAGCTGTTTTTT.

The rearrangement joins TRBV11-2 to TRBJ1-1, with 8 bases that match TRBD1. The CDR3 spans 14 residues. The junction had 4 bases not matched to a gene; V was cut back by 3 bases and J by 4 bases. CDR1 is SGHAT and CDR2 is FQNNGV in the germline V gene. In DNA form, the CDR3 reads TGTGCCAGCAGCTTCCCCCAGGGGGCCACTGAAGCTTTCTTT. Translated: CASSFPQGATEAFF.

This clonotype was counted only a few times. The genes are TRBV19 and TRBJ2-1; 7 nucleotides align to TRBD2. The V and J ends lost 5 bases and 7 bases, in that order; junction bases with no gene match: 11. From germline, CDR1 is LNHDA and CDR2 SQIVND (reference sequence). This CDR3 is 15 amino acids long. CDR3 nucleotide sequence: TGTGCCAGTAGTTACGGCGGGAGTTTGGGGAATGAGCAGTTCTTC. This translates into CASSYGGSLGNEQFF.

This chain joins TRBV5-1 and TRBJ2-3, with D possibly matching TRBD1 (5 bases). V was pared by 0 bases and J by 4 bases, with 9 bases between. The CDR3 consists of 14 residues. Germline V CDR1 and CDR2: SGHRS, YFSETQ. This CDR3 is CASSLAQGADTQYF. DNA of the CDR3: TGCGCCAGCAGCTTGGCGCAGGGTGCAGATACGCAGTATTTT.

There are a few counts of this clonotype. V is TRBV5-5 and J is TRBJ2-1; TRBD2 matches 7 bases. This CDR3 has 15 amino acids. Looked up from germline, CDR1 is SGHKS and CDR2 is YYEKEE (reference sequence). The trim removed 1 base at V and 4 bases at J, leaving 5 bases unmatched. CDR3 coding DNA: TGTGCCAGCAGCTTGCGCGGGAGTCTGTACAATGAGCAGTTCTTC. It translates to CASSLRGSLYNEQFF.

The chain links TRBV5-1 to TRBJ2-1; no clear D gene. The CDR3 loop spans 12 amino acids. The V and J ends lost 0 bases and 5 bases respectively, with 3 bases between them. The germline gives CDR1 SGHRS, CDR2 YFSETQ. The CDR3 protein is CASSLDHNEQFF. CDR3 nucleotide sequence: TGCGCCAGCAGCTTGGATCACAATGAGCAGTTCTTC.